These T cell receptor beta chains were read from a single sample in a study of PD-1 blockade in classical Hodgkin lymphoma. The repertoire was sequenced with immunoSEQ multiplex PCR; TCRdb's copy has only in-frame clones and lacks some. This sample carries 30,000 or so clones, approximately 83% of them seen once, and the ten largest clones take about 2.4%. Sequenced material: CD4+ T cells from blood, taken at baseline. The receptors come from a human donor with classical Hodgkin lymphoma. The CDR3 runs from the conserved cysteine through the conserved F or W. Fields, in order: D gene, J gene, clone size, V gene, CDR3 DNA, CDR3 protein. A D gene is named only where the DNA matches it firmly. The listing skips clone size in some rows; elsewhere it reads once, few, many or a size class.

D: TRBD1; J: TRBJ1-1; size: -; V: TRBV18; DNA: TGTGCCAGCTCCTCTATGGGACAGGGGAACACTGAAGCTTTCTTT; CDR3: CASSSMGQGNTEAFF
D: -; J: TRBJ1-2; size: -; V: TRBV5-1; DNA: TGCGCCAGCAGCTCTTGGCCGATCGGGATTTATGGCTACACCTTC; CDR3: CASSSWPIGIYGYTF
D: -; J: TRBJ1-2; size: -; V: TRBV29-1; DNA: TGCAGCGTTGTACGGCAGGCACATGGCTACACCTTC; CDR3: CSVVRQAHGYTF
D: -; J: TRBJ2-5; size: -; V: TRBV5-1; DNA: TGCGCCAGCAGCTTGGTGGAGACCCAGTACTTC; CDR3: CASSLVETQYF
D: -; J: TRBJ2-5; size: -; V: TRBV4-2; DNA: TGTGCCAGCAGCCAAGATTCTCTTCGGGGAGTTGGGGAGACCCAGTACTTC; CDR3: CASSQDSLRGVGETQYF
D: -; J: TRBJ1-1; size: -; V: TRBV2; DNA: TGTGCCAGCAGGAGCCAGGGATTATACACTGAAGCTTTCTTT; CDR3: CASRSQGLYTEAFF
D: -; J: TRBJ2-7; size: -; V: TRBV4-3; DNA: TGCGCCAGCAGCCAAGGCAGATCTTCCTACGAGCAGTACTTC; CDR3: CASSQGRSSYEQYF
D: TRBD2; J: TRBJ2-1; size: -; V: TRBV27; DNA: TGTGCCAGCAGTCCTCCCCCGGGACTAGTAGGCAATGAGCAGTTCTTC; CDR3: CASSPPPGLVGNEQFF
D: -; J: TRBJ1-1; size: -; V: TRBV5-1; DNA: TGCGCCAGCAGCTTGGGAGGTCGGATGGACACTGAAGCTTTCTTT; CDR3: CASSLGGRMDTEAFF
D: -; J: TRBJ1-5; size: few; V: TRBV7-9; DNA: TGTGCCAGCAGCTTTTCGAATCAGCCCCAGCATTTT; CDR3: CASSFSNQPQHF
D: -; J: TRBJ2-2; size: -; V: TRBV5-1; DNA: TGCGCCAGCACCCCTCGAGAGCGACGGAACACCGGGGAGCTGTTTTTT; CDR3: CASTPRERRNTGELFF